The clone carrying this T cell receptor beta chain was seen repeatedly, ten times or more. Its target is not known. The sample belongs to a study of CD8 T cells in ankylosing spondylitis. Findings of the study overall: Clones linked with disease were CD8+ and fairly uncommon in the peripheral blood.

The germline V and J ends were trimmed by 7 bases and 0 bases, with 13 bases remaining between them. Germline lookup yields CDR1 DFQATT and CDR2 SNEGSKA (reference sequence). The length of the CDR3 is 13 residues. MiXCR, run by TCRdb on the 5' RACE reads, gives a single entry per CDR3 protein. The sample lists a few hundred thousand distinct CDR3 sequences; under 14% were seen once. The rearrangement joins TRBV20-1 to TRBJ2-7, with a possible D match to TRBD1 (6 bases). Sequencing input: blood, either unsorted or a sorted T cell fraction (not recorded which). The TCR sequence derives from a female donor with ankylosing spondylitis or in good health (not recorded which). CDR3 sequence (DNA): TGCAGTGGAACAGGGCCTCTCTCCTACGAGCAGTACTTC. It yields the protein CSGTGPLSYEQYF.